These T cell receptor beta chains were read from a single sample in a study of shared clonotypes between healthy human individuals. TCRdb's table, derived via immunoSEQ multiplex PCR, lists solely in-frame clones and lacks some. The sample includes about 1 million clones, 75% of them seen just once. Material: memory CD4+ T cells sorted from blood. These receptors all come from a man aged 18 to 29 in good health. Both conserved end residues are part of each CDR3. The D gene is left open where the match is weak. Some rows have no size entry. The others give once, few or many, or a class for an expanded clone.

>14|.|TRBJ1-2|TRBV7-2|few
TGTGCCAGCAGTAAACTCAGGACCAGTGATGGCTACACCTTC
CASSKLRTSDGYTF
>14|TRBD1|TRBJ2-2|TRBV10-3|.
TGTGCCATCGGGGGAGAGGGGGCTGGCGGGGAGCTGTTTTTT
CAIGGEGAGGELFF
>16|TRBD2|TRBJ2-1|TRBV4-2|.
TGTGCCAGCAGCCAAGAAGGCCTAGCGGGAGACAATGAGCAGTTCTTC
CASSQEGLAGDNEQFF
>13|.|TRBJ2-1|TRBV9|many
TGTGCCAGCAGCGTAGGATCCTACAATGAGCAGTTCTTC
CASSVGSYNEQFF
>15|.|TRBJ1-3|TRBV5-1|.
TGCGCCAGCAGCTTGGTGTCAGGCGGGGGAAACACCATATATTTT
CASSLVSGGGNTIYF
>14|.|TRBJ1-4|TRBV18|.
TGTGCCAGCTCACCGGAACGAACATCTGAAAAACTGTTTTTT
CASSPERTSEKLFF
>16|.|TRBJ2-3|TRBV6-6|once
TGTGCCAGCAGCTACACTCTGGGAGTCCCCACAGATACGCAGTATTTT
CASSYTLGVPTDTQYF
>14|.|TRBJ2-2|TRBV7-9|.
TGTGCCAGCAGCCCCTCCATTAACACCGGGGAGCTGTTTTTT
CASSPSINTGELFF
>13|.|TRBJ2-7|TRBV11-2|.
TGTGCCAGCAGCTTAAAAGGGAACCACGAGCAGTACTTC
CASSLKGNHEQYF
>14|TRBD1|TRBJ1-2|TRBV30|once
TGTGCCTGGAGCATGGGACAGGGGGCGGGTGGCTACACCTTC
CAWSMGQGAGGYTF
>14|.|TRBJ1-6|TRBV30|.
TGTGCCTTCGCAGGGACCTTGAACGATTCACCCCTCCACTTT
CAFAGTLNDSPLHF
>15|TRBD1|TRBJ2-2|TRBV5-1|.
TGCGCCAGCAGCCTCAGACAGGGGGCCACCGGGAAGCTGTTTTTT
CASSLRQGATGKLFF
>15|TRBD1|TRBJ2-1|TRBV5-4|few
TGTGCCAGCAGCACAGGGGTAGCAGTCTACAATGAGCAGTTCTTC
CASSTGVAVYNEQFF
>15|TRBD2|TRBJ2-5|TRBV5-4|.
TGTGCCAGCAGCCCGACTCAGCGGGGGGCAGAGACCCAGTACTTC
CASSPTQRGAETQYF
>15|.|TRBJ1-5|TRBV6-6|few
TGTGCCAGCAGTTCAAAGGGGGGCATCAATCAGCCCCAGCATTTT
CASSSKGGINQPQHF
>15|TRBD1|TRBJ2-2|TRBV6-4|.
TGTGCCAGCAGTGCGACAGGGGCGAACACCGGGGAGCTGTTTTTT
CASSATGANTGELFF
>17|TRBD2|TRBJ2-1|TRBV5-1|.
TGCGCCAGCAGACCCACTAGCGGGGGGAGCTCCTACAATGAGCAGTTCTTC
CASRPTSGGSSYNEQFF
>13|.|TRBJ2-2|TRBV6-1|.
TGTGCCAGCAGTGAAGGCCCCTCCGGGGAGCTGTTTTTT
CASSEGPSGELFF
>14|TRBD2|TRBJ2-7|TRBV6-6|.
TGTGCCACCGCTGGGGCTAGCGGGTCCTACGAGCAGTACTTC
CATAGASGSYEQYF
>15|TRBD1|TRBJ2-5|TRBV5-6|.
TGTGCCAGCAGCATCAGGGGGCGAGGGTTTGAGACCCAGTACTTC
CASSIRGRGFETQYF
>11|.|TRBJ2-7|TRBV29-1|.
TGCAGCGTTGCGCACCTCTACGAGCAGTACTTC
CSVAHLYEQYF
>14|TRBD1|TRBJ2-7|TRBV2|.
TGTGCCAGCAGCCCGGGACAGGGCTTTTACGAGCAGTACTTC
CASSPGQGFYEQYF
>13|TRBD1|TRBJ1-2|TRBV2|.
TGTGCCAGCACTGGACAGGGGGCGGGTGGCTACACCTTC
CASTGQGAGGYTF
>13|TRBD2|TRBJ2-5|TRBV28|.
TGTGCCAGCCTCAGCGGGGGTGAAGAGACCCAGTACTTC
CASLSGGEETQYF
>12|.|TRBJ2-7|TRBV28|.
TGTGCCAGCCAGGACCGAACATACGAGCAGTACTTC
CASQDRTYEQYF
>13|.|TRBJ2-1|TRBV2|once
TGTGCCAGCAGTGAAGGCCGGTCTTCCGAGCAGTTCTTC
CASSEGRSSEQFF
>14|.|TRBJ2-7|TRBV5-1|.
TGCGCCAGCAGCCCAACCTCGGCGTCCTACGAGCAGTACTTC
CASSPTSASYEQYF
>12|.|TRBJ2-3|TRBV5-4|.
TGTGCCAGCAGCTCCTCCACAGATACGCAGTATTTT
CASSSSTDTQYF
>14|.|TRBJ1-6|TRBV30|.
TGTGCCTGGAGTGTATCGGGAAGGGATTCACCCCTCCACTTT
CAWSVSGRDSPLHF
>15|TRBD1|TRBJ1-1|TRBV28|.
TGTGCCAGCAGTTCACCGGGACAGGTAGAGAACGAAGCTTTCTTT
CASSSPGQVENEAFF
>14|TRBD1|TRBJ1-5|TRBV2|.
TGTGCCAGCACCAGGACAGGGCCGGAGCAGCCCCAGCATTTT
CASTRTGPEQPQHF
>13|.|TRBJ1-1|TRBV28|.
TGTGCCAGCAGTTTAGAGTTCGGAGGAGAAGCTTTCTTT
CASSLEFGGEAFF
>15|TRBD1|TRBJ2-1|TRBV15|once
TGTGCCACCAGCAGAGATCAGGGGGCCTACAATGAGCAGTTCTTC
CATSRDQGAYNEQFF
>13|.|TRBJ2-5|TRBV19|.
TGTGCCAGTAGTACTTCATCTAGGGAGACCCAGTACTTC
CASSTSSRETQYF
>12|.|TRBJ1-2|TRBV5-4|.
TGTGCCAGCAGCATACAGGGTATCGGCTACACCTTC
CASSIQGIGYTF
>13|.|TRBJ2-3|TRBV30|.
TGTGCCGCCACCAGGGGAGCCACAGATACGCAGTATTTT
CAATRGATDTQYF
>13|.|TRBJ2-2|TRBV29-1|.
TGCAGCGCCCCATTGAGTTCCACCGGGGAGCTGTTTTTT
CSAPLSSTGELFF
>14|TRBD2|TRBJ2-1|TRBV30|.
TGTGCCTGGAGCCGCGAGGGCGGGAGGGATGAGCAGTTCTTC
CAWSREGGRDEQFF
>14|.|TRBJ1-1|TRBV11-2|.
TGTGCCAGCAGTTACCTCCGGGGCCAAGGGGTTGCTTTCTTT
CASSYLRGQGVAFF
>17|TRBD1|TRBJ2-1|TRBV18|.
TGTGCCAGCTCACCCTCCGTGGGGGGACAGGGACACAATGAGCAGTTCTTC
CASSPSVGGQGHNEQFF